This TCR beta chain was retrieved from a study of blood T cells in healthy people across ages. Whole-study results and caveats: Among long-lived donors, naive CD4+ cells were more numerous and diversity higher than in aged donors. Per million T cells, TCR beta diversity dropped roughly linearly as age increased.

About this clonotype: Its specificity is not known.

Sample-barcoded 5' priming and a J-beta primer mix drove a second PCR of roughly 6 to 12 cycles. Via MiXCR, TCRdb re-called the 5' RACE reads, giving one row per CDR3 protein. This sample has about 730,000 distinct CDR3 sequences, with roughly 41% found just once. The ends were cut back, 5 bases at V and 0 bases at J, with 10 bases in the middle. This CDR3 region has 14 residues. The germline gives CDR1 SGHRS, CDR2 YFSETQ. The specimen was blood. The chain is built from TRBV5-1 and TRBJ2-3; D remains ambiguous. This clonotype originated in a woman between 55 and 75 years old in good health. CDR3 loop: CASRWHGSTDTQYF. The CDR3 coding sequence is TGCGCCAGCAGATGGCACGGGAGCACAGATACGCAGTATTTT.